This TCR beta chain was captured in a study of T cells in Graves' hyperthyroidism and ophthalmopathy. Study in general: It was at initial diagnosis, before any treatment, that peripheral blood was collected.

It was RNA transcripts that yielded the amplified TCR beta CDR3 regions. HTBI primers were the set used in a first-round RT-PCR of the TCR CDR3. TCRdb analysed the multiplex PCR reads with MiXCR anew, one entry per CDR3 protein. The table lists hundreds of thousands of distinct CDR3 sequences, 15% to 18% of them singletons. The study, taken as a whole, reports: The model foresaw ophthalmopathy a median about 6.5 months prior to onset.

Concerning this clonotype: Antigen unknown. A read error may explain this, as a much larger clone is one base away.

Clinical symptoms, serum thyroxine, TRAb, thyroid ultrasound and orbital computed tomography informed diagnoses. Fresh peripheral blood, around 9.2 ml of it, supplied the PBMCs. Sequencing was done on a sample of blood. This receptor was identified in a woman in her late teens or twenties with Graves' hyperthyroidism.

CDR3 nucleotides: TGTGCCAGCAGTTCATACCCCACCGGGAGAGTCACTGAAGCTTTCTTT. Its translation: CASSSYPTGRVTEAFF. This chain uses TRBV12-3 or TRBV12-4 with TRBJ1-1; D is uncertain. Trimming took 4 bases from V and 4 from J, leaving 19 bases between them. This CDR3 contains 16 residues.